The 19 T cell receptor beta chains given below trace back to one sample, sequenced in a study of PD-1 blockade in classical Hodgkin lymphoma. Profiling relied on immunoSEQ multiplex PCR, and the TCRdb table lists in-frame clones only, not all of them. The sample contains approximately 30,000 clones, around three quarters of which appear only once. The time point was: cycle 4 day 1 (C4D1), after about 6 weeks of nivolumab. In every patient, relapse followed autologous stem cell transplantation, while exposure to brentuximab vedotin differed. The input for sequencing was peripheral blood mononuclear cells (PBMCs), taken before the fourth cycle of nivolumab. The receptors derive from a human donor with classical Hodgkin lymphoma.

This chain joins TRBV7-2 and TRBJ2-7; D uncertain. CDR3 length: 16 residues. The V gene lost 5 bases and the J gene lost 2 bases, with 19 bases spanning the gap. The germline CDR1 and CDR2 sequences are SGHTA and FQGNSA. The CDR3 spells CASSHTSPGWTYEQYF. The CDR3 DNA reads as TGTGCCAGCAGCCACACCTCTCCCGGGTGGACCTACGAGCAGTACTTC.

The rearrangement uses TRBV6-1 and TRBJ1-3; 8 bases agree with TRBD1. Germline V gene sequence: CDR1 MNHNS, CDR2 SASEGT. Trimming at V came to 5 bases and at J to 4 bases, leaving 4 bases not matched to a gene. CDR3 length: 14 residues. The CDR3 is CASSRTGSGNTIYF. The CDR3 DNA reads TGTGCCAGCAGTAGGACAGGGTCAGGAAACACCATATATTTT.

The chain recombines TRBV6-6 with TRBJ1-1; D perhaps matches TRBD1 (6 bases). Between the trimmed V and J ends, which lost 6 bases and 4 bases, there was a span of 12 bases. Germline assignment: CDR1 MNHNY and CDR2 SVGAGI (reference sequence). The CDR3 sequence is 13 residues long. The CDR3 loop reads CASSTLQGTEAFF. The CDR3 region has the DNA TGTGCCAGCAGCACCCTACAGGGCACTGAAGCTTTCTTT.

This clone was counted only a few times. For the CDR3, the DNA is TGTGCCAGCAGCCCGACAGGGCTTGAGCAGTTCTTC. Translation gives CASSPTGLEQFF. The chain links TRBV6-6 to TRBJ2-1; 7 bases are shared with TRBD1. Per the germline V gene, CDR1 is MNHNY and CDR2 is SVGAGI (reference sequence). V lost 6 bases, J lost 9 bases, and 5 bases stayed unmatched. There are 12 residues in the CDR3.

This clone was observed a handful of times. The chain recombines TRBV4-3 with TRBJ2-1; tentatively, D is TRBD1 or TRBD2 (5 bases each). The V gene lost 0 bases and the J gene lost 0 bases, with 6 bases spanning the gap. CDR1 and CDR2 (germline): LGHNA, YSLEER. CDR3 length: 15 amino acids. The CDR3: CASSQDGTSYNEQFF. The CDR3 bases are TGCGCCAGCAGCCAAGACGGGACCTCCTACAATGAGCAGTTCTTC.

V and J are TRBV28 and TRBJ2-5; TRBD2 agrees at 9 bases. The CDR3 spans 14 residues. The germline V gene encodes CDR1 MDHEN and CDR2 SYDVKM. V lost 6 bases, J lost 3 bases, and 5 bases stayed unmatched. The CDR3 coding sequence is TGTGCCAGCAGCGGACTAGCGCGGGAAGAGACCCAGTACTTC. Its translation is CASSGLAREETQYF.

This clone was detected once. This sequence joins TRBV5-1 and TRBJ2-7; 12 bases match TRBD1. CDR3 size: 15 residues. The germline gives CDR1 SGHRS, CDR2 YFSETQ. With V trimmed by 1 base and J by 4 bases, 3 bases remained unmatched. The CDR3 protein is CASSLPGQGAYEQYF. As DNA, the CDR3 is TGCGCCAGCAGCTTGCCGGGACAGGGGGCATACGAGCAGTACTTC.

Here the CDR3 DNA reads TGCGCCAGCTCTCGGCCGACCCGAGGTGAATGGGCCCAGTACTTC. Encoded protein: CASSRPTRGEWAQYF. The chain joins TRBV5-1 to TRBJ2-5; D is unresolved. The CDR3 spans 15 residues. V lost 7 bases to trimming and J lost 9 bases, with 25 bases between them. In germline, CDR1 is SGHRS, CDR2 YFSETQ.

The V call is TRBV19, the J call TRBJ1-2; possibly TRBD1 for D (6 bases). This CDR3 is built from 16 residues. The germline V gene encodes CDR1 LNHDA and CDR2 SQIVND (reference sequence). The ends were cut back, 0 bases at V and 2 bases at J, with 13 bases in the middle. The CDR3 nucleotides are TGTGCCAGTAGTATAGATCGAGGGGGGACGAACTATGGCTACACCTTC. Residues: CASSIDRGGTNYGYTF.

The rearrangement uses TRBV27 and TRBJ1-2; D is possibly TRBD1 (6 bases). In germline, CDR1 is MNHEY, CDR2 SMNVEV (reference sequence). The CDR3 has 16 residues. V shed 5 bases and J shed 2 bases, with 18 bases lying between them. CDR3: CASSPLGQMGNYGYTF. CDR3 nucleotide sequence: TGTGCCAGCAGTCCCCTAGGACAGATGGGGAACTATGGCTACACCTTC.

The chain couples TRBV5-1 to TRBJ2-5, with TRBD2 matching 10 bases. The junction had 8 bases not matched to a gene; V was cut back by 4 bases and J by 2 bases. CDR3 length: 16 amino acids. CDR1 is SGHRS, CDR2 YFSETQ, per germline. The CDR3 nucleotides are TGCGCCAGCAGCATTTCCCCTAGCGGGGGTCAAGAGACCCAGTACTTC. Amino acids: CASSISPSGGQETQYF.

The V gene is TRBV10-3, the J gene TRBJ1-1, with D hard to call. Germline V gene data show CDR1 as ENHRY and CDR2 as SYGVKD. The CDR3 runs 13 residues. V gave up 8 bases and J gave up 1 base, with 11 bases separating them. The CDR3 loop is CAIGERANTEAFF. DNA for the CDR3: TGTGCCATCGGGGAGAGGGCGAACACTGAAGCTTTCTTT.

CDR3 sequence reads: CASSTSNTEAFF. The DNA of the CDR3 is TGTGCCAGTAGTACATCGAACACTGAAGCTTTCTTT. The J gene is TRBJ1-1, the V gene TRBV19; D is uncertain. The CDR3 length is 12 residues. Per germline, CDR1 LNHDA and CDR2 SQIVND (reference sequence). With 4 bases removed from V and 1 base from J, the gap between germline ends came to 4 bases. Based on the CDR3 plus reference TRBV19 and TRBJ1-1, the full variable domain is DGGITQSPKYLFRKEGQNVTLSCEQNLNHDAMYWYRQDPGQGLRLIYYSQIVNDFQKGDIAEGYSVSREKKESFPLTVTSAQKNPTAFYLCASSTSNTEAFFGQGTRLTVV.

This clone occurred a few times. The rearrangement links TRBV5-6 to TRBJ1-5; 11 bases are a match to TRBD1. V gave up 5 bases and J gave up 5 bases; unmatched junction bases: 6. Germline V gene sequence: CDR1 SGHDT, CDR2 YYEEEE. This CDR3 is 15 amino acids long. CDR3 loop: CASRRGTGGDQPQHF. The CDR3 nucleotides read TGTGCCAGCAGGCGAGGGACAGGGGGAGATCAGCCCCAGCATTTT.

The chain recombines TRBV4-1 with TRBJ2-4; TRBD1 matches at 7 bases. Germline CDR1 is MGHRA and CDR2 is YSYEKL. The junction had 4 bases not matched to a gene; V was cut back by 4 bases and J by 1 base. The CDR3 spans 15 residues. The CDR3 DNA reads TGCGCCAGCAGCCTCCGGGACAGCGCCAAAAACATTCAGTACTTC. It yields the protein CASSLRDSAKNIQYF.

V gene TRBV19 combines with J gene TRBJ2-1; 7 bases are a match to TRBD2. This CDR3 contains 15 residues. V was clipped by 5 bases and J by 1 base; unmatched bases: 5. Germline V gene data show CDR1 as LNHDA and CDR2 as SQIVND (reference sequence). The CDR3 sequence is CASSPGGTSYNEQFF. The CDR3 bases are TGTGCCAGTAGTCCGGGGGGTACGTCCTACAATGAGCAGTTCTTC.

J is TRBJ2-7 and V is TRBV4-1; either TRBD1 or TRBD2 may fit D (5 bases each). Germline CDR1 MGHRA, CDR2 YSYEKL. Trimming cost V 0 bases and J 2 bases, with 17 bases left between them. This CDR3 comprises 17 residues. The CDR3 spells CASSQDPPGTATYEQYF. CDR3 DNA sequence: TGCGCCAGCAGCCAAGATCCGCCCGGGACGGCCACCTACGAGCAGTACTTC.

This sequence joins TRBV29-1 and TRBJ1-2; D is perhaps TRBD1 (5 bases). This CDR3 is 11 amino acids long. Per the germline V gene, CDR1 is SQVTM and CDR2 is ANQGSEA. V shed 3 bases and J shed 5 bases, with 7 bases lying between them. This CDR3 is CSVEEGYGYTF. CDR3 in DNA: TGCAGCGTTGAGGAGGGGTATGGCTACACCTTC.

This chain links TRBV5-1 with TRBJ2-5; TRBD1 is a possible D gene (5 bases). Per the germline V gene, CDR1 is SGHRS and CDR2 is YFSETQ. Trimming shortened V by 2 bases and J by 3 bases, and 14 bases separated the two germline ends. The CDR3 extends over 15 amino acids. The CDR3 DNA reads as TGCGCCAGCAGCTTCGCCGCAGGGAACGAAGAGACCCAGTACTTC. It translates to CASSFAAGNEETQYF.